This passage covers 20 T cell receptor beta chains from one sample sequenced in a study of blood T cell repertoires in COVID-19. Profiling relied on immunoSEQ multiplex PCR, and the TCRdb table lists in-frame clones only, not all of them. This sample has some 19,000 clones, with around 85% found just once. Sequencing used peripheral blood. These receptors all come from a man older than 75 with acute or convalescent COVID-19.

The V and J genes are TRBV3-1 (or the pseudogene TRBV3-2) and TRBJ2-1; perhaps TRBD1 as D (5 bases). Germline values: CDR1 LGHDT, CDR2 YNNKEL (reference sequence). Trimming shortened V by 8 bases and J by 8 bases, and 10 bases separated the two germline ends. The CDR3 consists of 11 residues. CDR3 amino acids: CASSGCDEQFF. In DNA, the CDR3 is TGTGCCAGCTCAGGGTGTGATGAGCAGTTCTTC.

This chain links TRBV19 with TRBJ2-3, with TRBD2 matching over 8 bases. V dropped 4 bases and J dropped 4; count of bases not matched to a gene: 1. This CDR3 has 13 amino acids. CDR1 is LNHDA, CDR2 SQIVND, per germline (reference sequence). This chain's CDR3 is CASSNGGADTQYF. CDR3 DNA: TGTGCCAGTAGTAACGGGGGGGCAGATACGCAGTATTTT.

The rearrangement uses TRBV5-6 and TRBJ2-7; 7 bases fit TRBD2. CDR3 length equals 16 residues. The trim removed 4 bases at V and 2 bases at J, leaving 12 bases unmatched. Germline V lookup: CDR1 SGHDT, CDR2 YYEEEE. The chain's CDR3 is CASSPWGSSGAYEQYF. The CDR3 DNA sequence: TGTGCCAGCAGCCCCTGGGGGTCTAGCGGTGCCTACGAGCAGTACTTC.

The chain links TRBV6-5 to TRBJ1-3; 9 bases agree with TRBD1. Germline loops: CDR1 MNHEY, CDR2 SVGAGI. The CDR3 runs to 14 residues. After removal of 6 bases from V and 6 bases from J, the junction contained 6 bases not matched to a gene. CDR3 loop: CASRSTGGVNTIYF. The CDR3, as DNA: TGTGCCAGCAGATCTACAGGGGGCGTAAACACCATATATTTT.

V is TRBV30 and J is TRBJ1-1; D not resolved. CDR3 length: 14 residues. Germline CDR1 and CDR2: GTSNPN and SVGIG (reference sequence). The V gene lost 0 bases and the J gene lost 5 bases, with 13 bases spanning the gap. The DNA for the CDR3 is TGTGCCTGGAGTGTGGGTTCCTGGGAGACTGAAGCTTTCTTT. Residues: CAWSVGSWETEAFF.

The CDR3 DNA reads as TGTGCCAGTAGCAGGAATAACTATGGCTACACCTTC. Protein sequence: CASSRNNYGYTF. The chain links TRBV19 to TRBJ1-2, with D uncertain. V was pared by 6 bases and J by 1 base, with 6 bases between. Germline-derived CDR1 and CDR2 are LNHDA and SQIVND (reference sequence). There are 12 residues in the CDR3.

This chain links TRBV6-5 with TRBJ2-3; 9 positions match TRBD2. The CDR3 consists of 15 residues. J lost 4 bases, V lost 5 bases, and 7 bases had no gene match. The germline CDR1 and CDR2 sequences are MNHEY and SVGAGI. The CDR3 region is CASSPSGGPSDTQYF. CDR3 DNA: TGTGCCAGCAGTCCAAGCGGGGGGCCATCAGATACGCAGTATTTT.

The rearrangement joins TRBV9 to TRBJ2-5, with 7 bases identical to TRBD1. In germline, CDR1 is SGDLS, CDR2 YYNGEE. The CDR3 covers 15 residues. The J segment lost 3 bases and the V segment lost 0 bases, leaving 5 bases of the junction unmatched. As DNA, the CDR3 is TGTGCCAGCAGCGTAGCTTCCGGACAGGAAGAGACCCAGTACTTC. Its protein is CASSVASGQEETQYF.

The chain joins TRBV7-3 to TRBJ2-3; maybe TRBD1 (5 bases). Germline CDR1 SGHTA, CDR2 FQGTGA. Trimming left V 5 bases short and J 2 bases short, with 11 bases between. The CDR3 has 14 amino acids. CDR3: CASSPWGATDTQYF. Here the CDR3 DNA reads TGTGCCAGCAGCCCCTGGGGCGCCACAGATACGCAGTATTTT.

The chain links TRBV5-5 to TRBJ2-3; possible D gene TRBD2, 6 bases. V lost 4 bases to trimming and J lost 5 bases, with 14 bases between them. CDR1 and CDR2 (germline): SGHKS, YYEKEE (reference sequence). The CDR3 runs to 14 residues. CDR3 sequence reads: CASSLAGSGDTQYF. CDR3 sequence (DNA): TGTGCCAGCAGCCTGGCGGGAAGTGGAGATACGCAGTATTTT.

The chain carries TRBV5-1 and TRBJ2-7; 8 nucleotides match TRBD1. The CDR3 covers 16 residues. V was clipped by 0 bases and J by 5 bases; unmatched bases: 10. CDR1 is SGHRS and CDR2 is YFSETQ in the germline V gene. CDR3 region: CASSLGSYGQGDEQYF. In DNA form, the CDR3 reads TGCGCCAGCAGCTTGGGTTCTTATGGACAGGGAGACGAGCAGTACTTC.

The chain has TRBV5-1 and TRBJ1-6, with TRBD1 matching over 7 bases. This CDR3 has 15 amino acids. The junction had 8 bases not matched to a gene; V was cut back by 4 bases and J by 7 bases. Germline-derived CDR1 and CDR2 are SGHRS and YFSETQ. The CDR3 is CASSPRDSRNSPLHF. CDR3 sequence (DNA): TGCGCCAGCAGCCCACGGGACAGTAGAAATTCACCCCTCCACTTT.

This chain uses TRBV6-2 or TRBV6-3 with TRBJ2-5; tentative D call: TRBD1 (6 bases). V lost 6 bases, J lost 1 base, and 18 bases lay in between. Germline V gene sequence: CDR1 MNHEY, CDR2 SVGEGT. The CDR3 has 16 residues. The chain's CDR3 is CASSRSRQEPQETQYF. The CDR3 DNA sequence: TGTGCCAGCAGCCGCTCACGACAGGAACCCCAAGAGACCCAGTACTTC.

The rearrangement links TRBV24-1 to TRBJ1-2; the match to TRBD1 covers 11 bases. The J segment lost 3 bases and the V segment lost 2 bases, leaving 7 bases of the junction unmatched. The CDR3 contains 17 residues. The germline V gene has CDR1 KGHDR and CDR2 SFDVKD. CDR3: CATSDSTGTGGYYGYTF. DNA of the CDR3: TGTGCCACCAGTGATTCCACCGGGACAGGGGGTTACTATGGCTACACCTTC.

The chain employs TRBV10-3 and TRBJ1-4; 10 bases map to TRBD1. This CDR3 contains 14 residues. Germline V gene lookup returns CDR1 ENHRY and CDR2 SYGVKD. V was clipped by 5 bases and J by 6 bases; unmatched bases: 3. CDR3 nucleotide sequence: TGTGCCATCAGTCGGACAGGGGGGTATGAAAAACTGTTTTTT. It is translated as CAISRTGGYEKLFF.

DNA for the CDR3: TGTGCCAGCAGCCACCAGCCGGGTCGGCAAGAGACCCAGTACTTC. It codes for CASSHQPGRQETQYF. The chain has TRBV7-2 and TRBJ2-5, with D unresolved. CDR1 and CDR2 (germline): SGHTA, FQGNSA. This CDR3 has 15 amino acids. V was cut by 5 bases and J by 2 bases, with 15 bases left in between.

The chain carries TRBV30 and TRBJ1-2; 10 bases are a match to TRBD1. Germline-derived CDR1 and CDR2 are GTSNPN and SVGIG (reference sequence). The CDR3 runs 13 residues. With V trimmed by 3 bases and J by 4 bases, 2 bases remained unmatched. This chain's CDR3 is CAWRGDRGYGYTF. The CDR3 region has the DNA TGTGCCTGGAGGGGGGACAGGGGCTATGGCTACACCTTC.

This chain joins TRBV28 and TRBJ2-5, with 8 bases identical to TRBD2. Germline V CDR1 and CDR2: MDHEN, SYDVKM. J lost 3 bases, V lost 3 bases, and 0 bases had no gene match. The CDR3 has 13 amino acids. CDR3 protein: CASSFGGEETQYF. DNA for the CDR3: TGTGCCAGCAGTTTCGGGGGGGAAGAGACCCAGTACTTC.

The chain employs TRBV21-1 and TRBJ1-2; the DNA was not used to check the table's D call, TRBD1. TRBV21-1 is termed a pseudogene. This CDR3 has 15 amino acids. The CDR3 spells CASSKGTGGAYGYTF. The CDR3 bases are TGTGCCAGCAGCAAAGGGACAGGGGGCGCCTATGGCTACACCTTC.

This clone appeared once. The chain uses TRBV9 and TRBJ1-5; D is unclear. The CDR3 has 15 amino acids. Germline loops: CDR1 SGDLS, CDR2 YYNGEE. Between the trimmed V and J ends, which lost 5 bases and 1 base, there was a span of 13 bases. The CDR3 nucleotides read TGTGCCAGCAGTCGTTTCGGGGAAAGCAATCAGCCCCAGCATTTT. Translated: CASSRFGESNQPQHF.